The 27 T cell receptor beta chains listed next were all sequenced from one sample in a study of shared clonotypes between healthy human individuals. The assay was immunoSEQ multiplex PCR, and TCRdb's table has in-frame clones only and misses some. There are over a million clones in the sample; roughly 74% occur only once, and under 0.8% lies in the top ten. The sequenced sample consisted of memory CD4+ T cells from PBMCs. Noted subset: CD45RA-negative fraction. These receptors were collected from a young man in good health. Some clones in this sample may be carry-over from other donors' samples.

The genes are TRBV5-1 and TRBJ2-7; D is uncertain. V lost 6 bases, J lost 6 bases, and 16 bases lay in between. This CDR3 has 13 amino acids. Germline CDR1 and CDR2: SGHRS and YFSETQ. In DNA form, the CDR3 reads TGCGCCAGCACCATAGGAATCGGGCTCGAGCAGTACTTC. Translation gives CASTIGIGLEQYF. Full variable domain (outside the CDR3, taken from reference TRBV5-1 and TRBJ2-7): KAGVTQTPRYLIKTRGQQVTLSCSPISGHRSVSWYQQTPGQGLQFLFEYFSETQRNKGNFPGRFSGRQFSNSRSEMNVSTLELGDSALYLCASTIGIGLEQYFGPGTRLTVT.

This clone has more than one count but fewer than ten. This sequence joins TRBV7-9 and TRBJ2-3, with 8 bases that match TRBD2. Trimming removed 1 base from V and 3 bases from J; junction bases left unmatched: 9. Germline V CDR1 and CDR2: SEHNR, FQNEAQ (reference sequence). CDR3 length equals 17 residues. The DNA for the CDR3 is TGTGCCAGCAGCTTAGTCTTGCGGGAGGTGGGAACAGATACGCAGTATTTT. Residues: CASSLVLREVGTDTQYF.

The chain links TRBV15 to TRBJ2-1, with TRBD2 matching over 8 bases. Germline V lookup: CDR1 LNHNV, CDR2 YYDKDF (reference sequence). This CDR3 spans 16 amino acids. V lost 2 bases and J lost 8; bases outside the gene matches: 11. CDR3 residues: CATSRSGVSGGDEQFF. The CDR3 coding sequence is TGTGCCACCAGCAGATCCGGGGTCTCGGGAGGGGATGAGCAGTTCTTC.

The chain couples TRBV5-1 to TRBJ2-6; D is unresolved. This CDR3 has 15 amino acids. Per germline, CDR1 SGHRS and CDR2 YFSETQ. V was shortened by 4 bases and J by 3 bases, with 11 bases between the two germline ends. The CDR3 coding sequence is TGCGCCAGCAGCCCCTCGATCGTTGGGGCCAACGTCCTGACTTTC. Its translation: CASSPSIVGANVLTF. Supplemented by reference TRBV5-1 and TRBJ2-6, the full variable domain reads KAGVTQTPRYLIKTRGQQVTLSCSPISGHRSVSWYQQTPGQGLQFLFEYFSETQRNKGNFPGRFSGRQFSNSRSEMNVSTLELGDSALYLCASSPSIVGANVLTFGAGSRLTVL.

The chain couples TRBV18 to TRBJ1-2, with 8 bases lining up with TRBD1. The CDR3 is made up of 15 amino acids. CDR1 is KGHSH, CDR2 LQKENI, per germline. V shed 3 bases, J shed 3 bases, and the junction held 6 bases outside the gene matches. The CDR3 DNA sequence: TGTGCCAGCTCACCGTCCCAGGGGGCGGACTATGGCTACACCTTC. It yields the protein CASSPSQGADYGYTF.

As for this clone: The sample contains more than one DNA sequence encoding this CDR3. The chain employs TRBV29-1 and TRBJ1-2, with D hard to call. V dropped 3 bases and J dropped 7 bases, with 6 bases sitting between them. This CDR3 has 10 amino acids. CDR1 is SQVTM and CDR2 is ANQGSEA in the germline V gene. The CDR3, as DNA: TGCAGCGTTGATGGAGGTGGCTACACCTTC. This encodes CSVDGGGYTF.

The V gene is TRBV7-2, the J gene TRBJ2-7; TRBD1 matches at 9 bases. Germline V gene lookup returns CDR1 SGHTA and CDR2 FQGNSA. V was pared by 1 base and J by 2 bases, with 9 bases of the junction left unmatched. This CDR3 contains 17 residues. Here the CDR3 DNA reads TGTGCCAGCAGCTTAGACCCGGACAGGGGACCTACCTACGAGCAGTACTTC. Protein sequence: CASSLDPDRGPTYEQYF.

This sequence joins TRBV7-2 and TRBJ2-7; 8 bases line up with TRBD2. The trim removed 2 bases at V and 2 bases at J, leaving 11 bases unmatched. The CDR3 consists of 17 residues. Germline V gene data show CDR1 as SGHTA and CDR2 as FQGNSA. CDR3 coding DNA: TGTGCCAGCAGCTTATCTTCGGCGACTAGCGAAGCCTACGAGCAGTACTTC. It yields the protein CASSLSSATSEAYEQYF.

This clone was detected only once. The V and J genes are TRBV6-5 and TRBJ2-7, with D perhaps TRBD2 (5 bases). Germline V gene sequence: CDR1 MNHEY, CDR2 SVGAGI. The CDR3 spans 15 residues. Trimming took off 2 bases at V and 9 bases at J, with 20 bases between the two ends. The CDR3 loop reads CASSYPELPGKGQYF. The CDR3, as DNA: TGTGCCAGCAGTTACCCGGAGCTCCCGGGGAAAGGGCAGTACTTC.

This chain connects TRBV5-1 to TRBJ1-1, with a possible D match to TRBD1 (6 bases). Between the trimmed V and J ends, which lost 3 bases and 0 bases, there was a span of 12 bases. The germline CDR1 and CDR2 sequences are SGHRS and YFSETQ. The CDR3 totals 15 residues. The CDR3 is CASSSGQAMNTEAFF. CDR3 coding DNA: TGCGCCAGCAGCTCGGGACAAGCAATGAACACTGAAGCTTTCTTT.

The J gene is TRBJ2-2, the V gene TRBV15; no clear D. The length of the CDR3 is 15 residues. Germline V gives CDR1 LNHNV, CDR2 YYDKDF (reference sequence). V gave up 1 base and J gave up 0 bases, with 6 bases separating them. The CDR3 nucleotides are TGTGCCACCAGCAGAGTAACTGCGAACACCGGGGAGCTGTTTTTT. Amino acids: CATSRVTANTGELFF.

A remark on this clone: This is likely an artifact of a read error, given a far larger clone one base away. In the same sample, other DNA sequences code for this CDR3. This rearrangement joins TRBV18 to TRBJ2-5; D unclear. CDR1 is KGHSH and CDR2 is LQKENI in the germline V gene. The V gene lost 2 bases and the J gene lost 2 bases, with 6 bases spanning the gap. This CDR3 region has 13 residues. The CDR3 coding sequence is TGTGCCAGCTCACCAGGGCAGCAAGAGACCCAGTACTTC. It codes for CASSPGQQETQYF. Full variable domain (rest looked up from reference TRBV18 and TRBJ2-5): NAGVMQNPRHLVRRRGQEARLRCSPMKGHSHVYWYRQLPEEGLKFMVYLQKENIIDESGMPKERFSAEFPKEGPSILRIQQVVRGDSAAYFCASSPGQQETQYFGPGTRLLVL.

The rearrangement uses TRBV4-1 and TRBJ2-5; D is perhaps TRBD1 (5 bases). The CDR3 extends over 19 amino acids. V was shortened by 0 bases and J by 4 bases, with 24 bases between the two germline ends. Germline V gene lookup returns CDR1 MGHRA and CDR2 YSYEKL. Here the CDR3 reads CASSQDRMVGRLIGETQYF. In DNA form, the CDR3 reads TGCGCCAGCAGCCAAGATCGGATGGTGGGGCGATTAATCGGAGAGACCCAGTACTTC.

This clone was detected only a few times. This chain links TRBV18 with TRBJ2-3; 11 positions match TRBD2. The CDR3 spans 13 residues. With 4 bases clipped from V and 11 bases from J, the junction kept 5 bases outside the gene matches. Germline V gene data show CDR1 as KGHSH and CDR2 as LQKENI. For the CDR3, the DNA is TGTGCCAGCTCACGGTCCGGGACTAGCGGGCAGTATTTT. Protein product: CASSRSGTSGQYF.

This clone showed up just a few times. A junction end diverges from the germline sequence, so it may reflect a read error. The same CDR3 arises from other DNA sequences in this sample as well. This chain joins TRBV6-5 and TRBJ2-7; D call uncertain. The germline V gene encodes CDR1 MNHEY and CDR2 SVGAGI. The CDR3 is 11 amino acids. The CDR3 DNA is TGTGCCAGCAGTCACTCCTACGAGCAGTACTTC. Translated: CASSHSYEQYF.

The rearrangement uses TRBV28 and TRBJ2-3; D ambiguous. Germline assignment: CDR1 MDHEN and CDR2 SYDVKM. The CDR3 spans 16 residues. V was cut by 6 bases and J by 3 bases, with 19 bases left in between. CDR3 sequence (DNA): TGTGCCAGCAGCCCCCCTGGGGTGGGTAGAACAGATACGCAGTATTTT. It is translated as CASSPPGVGRTDTQYF.

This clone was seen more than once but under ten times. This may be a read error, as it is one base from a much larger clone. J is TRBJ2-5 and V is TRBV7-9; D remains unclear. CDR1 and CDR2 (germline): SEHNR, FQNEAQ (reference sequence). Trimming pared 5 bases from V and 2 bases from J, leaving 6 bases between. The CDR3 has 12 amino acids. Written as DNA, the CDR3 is TGTGCCAGCAGCCTTGTACAAGAGACCCAGTACTTC. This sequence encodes CASSLVQETQYF.

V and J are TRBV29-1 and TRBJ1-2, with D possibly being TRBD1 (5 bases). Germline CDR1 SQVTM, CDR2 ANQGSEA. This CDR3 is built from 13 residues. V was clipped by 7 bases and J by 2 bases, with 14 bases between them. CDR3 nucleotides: TGCAGCGCTGGGTGGGGGATAAACTATGGCTACACCTTC. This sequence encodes CSAGWGINYGYTF.

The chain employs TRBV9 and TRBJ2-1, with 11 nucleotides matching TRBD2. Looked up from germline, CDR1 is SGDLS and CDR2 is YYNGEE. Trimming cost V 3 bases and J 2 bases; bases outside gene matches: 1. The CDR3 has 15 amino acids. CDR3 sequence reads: CASSASGRPYNEQFF. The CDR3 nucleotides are TGTGCCAGCAGCGCTAGCGGGAGGCCCTACAATGAGCAGTTCTTC.

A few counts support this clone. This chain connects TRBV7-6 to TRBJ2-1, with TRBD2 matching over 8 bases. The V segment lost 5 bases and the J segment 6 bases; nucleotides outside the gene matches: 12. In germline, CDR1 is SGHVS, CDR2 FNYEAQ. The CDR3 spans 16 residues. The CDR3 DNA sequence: TGTGCCAGCAGCCCCCGCCAGAGCGGGAGTGCCAATGAGCAGTTCTTC. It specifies CASSPRQSGSANEQFF.

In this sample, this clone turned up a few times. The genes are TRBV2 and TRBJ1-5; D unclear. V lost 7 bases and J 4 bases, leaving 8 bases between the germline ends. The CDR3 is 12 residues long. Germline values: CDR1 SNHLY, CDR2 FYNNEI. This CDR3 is CASTQLNQPQHF. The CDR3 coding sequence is TGTGCCAGCACACAGTTGAATCAGCCCCAGCATTTT.

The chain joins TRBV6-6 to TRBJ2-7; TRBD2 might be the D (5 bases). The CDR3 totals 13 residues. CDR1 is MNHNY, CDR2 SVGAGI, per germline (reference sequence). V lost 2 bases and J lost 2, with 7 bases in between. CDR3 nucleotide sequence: TGTGCCAGCAGTTACCCGGGGACCTACGAGCAGTACTTC. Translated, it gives CASSYPGTYEQYF.

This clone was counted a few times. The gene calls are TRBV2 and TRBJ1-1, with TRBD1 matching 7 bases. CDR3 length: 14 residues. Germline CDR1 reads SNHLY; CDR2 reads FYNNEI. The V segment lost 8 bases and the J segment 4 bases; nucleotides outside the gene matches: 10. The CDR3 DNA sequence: TGTGCCAGCTCATCGACAGGGAGTAGCACTGAAGCTTTCTTT. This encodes CASSSTGSSTEAFF. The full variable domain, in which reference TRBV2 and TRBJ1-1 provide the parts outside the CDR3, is EPEVTQTPSHQVTQMGQEVILRCVPISNHLYFYWYRQILGQKVEFLVSFYNNEISEKSEIFDDQFSVERPDGSNFTLKIRSTKLEDSAMYFCASSSTGSSTEAFFGQGTRLTVV.

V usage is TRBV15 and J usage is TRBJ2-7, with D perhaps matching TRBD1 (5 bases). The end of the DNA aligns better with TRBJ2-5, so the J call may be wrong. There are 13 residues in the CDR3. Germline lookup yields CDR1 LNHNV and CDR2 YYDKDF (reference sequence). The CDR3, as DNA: TGTGCCACCAGCAGTCAGGGTGGGGAGACCCAGTACTTC. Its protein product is CATSSQGGETQYF.

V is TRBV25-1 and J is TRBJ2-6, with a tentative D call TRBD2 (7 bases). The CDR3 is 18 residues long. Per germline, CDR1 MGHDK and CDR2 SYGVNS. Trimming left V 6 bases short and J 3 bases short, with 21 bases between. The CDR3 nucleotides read TGTGCCAGCAGCCGGGGGGACATGGGCTGGGGTGGGGCCAACGTCCTGACTTTC. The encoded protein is CASSRGDMGWGGANVLTF.

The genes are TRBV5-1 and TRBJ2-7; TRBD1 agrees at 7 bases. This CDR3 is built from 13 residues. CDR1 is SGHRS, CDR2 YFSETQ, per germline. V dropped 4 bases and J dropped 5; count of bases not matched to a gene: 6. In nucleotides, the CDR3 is TGCGCCAGCAGCCTCATTGACAGGGACGAGCAGTACTTC. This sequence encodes CASSLIDRDEQYF.

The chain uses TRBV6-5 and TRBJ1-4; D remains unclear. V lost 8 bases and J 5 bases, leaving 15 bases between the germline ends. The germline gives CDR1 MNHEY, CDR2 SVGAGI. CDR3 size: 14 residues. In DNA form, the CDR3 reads TGTGCCAGCGCGAACCCGCCGGTGAATGAAAAACTGTTTTTT. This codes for CASANPPVNEKLFF.